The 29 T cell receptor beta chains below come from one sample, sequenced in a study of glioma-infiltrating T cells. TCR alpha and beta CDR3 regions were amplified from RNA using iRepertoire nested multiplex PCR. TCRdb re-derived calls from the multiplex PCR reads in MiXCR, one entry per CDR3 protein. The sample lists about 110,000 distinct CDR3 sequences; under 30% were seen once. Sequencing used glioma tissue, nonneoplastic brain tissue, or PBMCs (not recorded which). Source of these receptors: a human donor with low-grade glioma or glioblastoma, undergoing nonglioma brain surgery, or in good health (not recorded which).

CDR3 region: CASSPRRSVSGTDTQYF. In DNA form, the CDR3 reads TGTGCCAGCAGCCCGAGGAGGTCTGTGTCGGGCACAGATACGCAGTATTTT. The chain uses TRBV11-2 and TRBJ2-3; D perhaps matches TRBD2 (5 bases). This CDR3 has 17 residues. Per the germline V gene, CDR1 is SGHAT and CDR2 is FQNNGV. Deletions cut 5 bases from V and 1 base from J, with 19 bases between.

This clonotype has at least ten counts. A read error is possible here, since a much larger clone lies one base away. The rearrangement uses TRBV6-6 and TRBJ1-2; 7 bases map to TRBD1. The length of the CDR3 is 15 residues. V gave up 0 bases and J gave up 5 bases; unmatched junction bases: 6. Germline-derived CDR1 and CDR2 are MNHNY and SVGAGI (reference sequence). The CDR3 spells CASSYSGTEGYGYTF. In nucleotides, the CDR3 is TGTGCCAGCAGTTACTCCGGGACAGAGGGATATGGCTACACCTTC.

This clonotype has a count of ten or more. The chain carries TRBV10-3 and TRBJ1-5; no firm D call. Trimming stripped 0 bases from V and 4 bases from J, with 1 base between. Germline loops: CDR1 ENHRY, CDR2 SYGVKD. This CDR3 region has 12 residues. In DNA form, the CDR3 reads TGTGCCATCAGTGAGTCAAATCAGCCCCAGCATTTT. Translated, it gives CAISESNQPQHF.

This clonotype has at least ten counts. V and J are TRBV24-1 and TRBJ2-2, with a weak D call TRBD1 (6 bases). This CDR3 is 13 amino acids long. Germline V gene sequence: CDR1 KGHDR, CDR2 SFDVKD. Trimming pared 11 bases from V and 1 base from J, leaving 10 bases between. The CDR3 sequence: CASSTGNTGELFF. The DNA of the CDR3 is TGTGCCAGTTCGACAGGGAACACCGGGGAGCTGTTTTTT.

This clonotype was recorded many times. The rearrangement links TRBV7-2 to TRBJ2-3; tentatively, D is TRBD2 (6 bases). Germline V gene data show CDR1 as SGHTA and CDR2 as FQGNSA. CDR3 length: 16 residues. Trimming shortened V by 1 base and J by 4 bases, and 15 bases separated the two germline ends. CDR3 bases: TGTGCCAGCAGCTTAGGGGACGGGCTAGCGTCAGATACGCAGTATTTT. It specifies CASSLGDGLASDTQYF.

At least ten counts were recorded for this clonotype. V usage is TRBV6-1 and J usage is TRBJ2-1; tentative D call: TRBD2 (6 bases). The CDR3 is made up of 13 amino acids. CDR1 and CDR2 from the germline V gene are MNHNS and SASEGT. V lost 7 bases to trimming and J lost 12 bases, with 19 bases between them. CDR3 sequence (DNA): TGTGCCAGCAAGGAAGGGATAGGACTAACGCAGTTCTTC. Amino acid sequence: CASKEGIGLTQFF.

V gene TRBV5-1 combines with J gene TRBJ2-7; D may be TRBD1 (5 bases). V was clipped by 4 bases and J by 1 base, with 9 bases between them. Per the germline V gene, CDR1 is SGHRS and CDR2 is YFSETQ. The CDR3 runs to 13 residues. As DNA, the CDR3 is TGCGCCAGCAGCAATACAGGATCCTACGAGCAGTACTTC. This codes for CASSNTGSYEQYF.

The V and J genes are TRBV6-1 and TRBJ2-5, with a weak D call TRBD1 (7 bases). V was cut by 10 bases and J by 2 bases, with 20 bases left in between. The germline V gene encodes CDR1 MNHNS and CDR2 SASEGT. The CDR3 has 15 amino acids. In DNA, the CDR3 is TGTGCCATCAGGGGGGTCAGGGCTAATCAAGAGACCCAGTACTTC. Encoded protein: CAIRGVRANQETQYF.

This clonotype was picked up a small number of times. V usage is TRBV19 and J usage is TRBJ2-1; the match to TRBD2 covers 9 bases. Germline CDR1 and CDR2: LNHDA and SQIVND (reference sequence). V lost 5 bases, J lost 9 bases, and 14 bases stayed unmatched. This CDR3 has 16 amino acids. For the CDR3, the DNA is TGTGCCAGTAGTTCTATAGCGGGGGCCTCCGTTGTTGAGCAGTTCTTC. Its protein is CASSSIAGASVVEQFF.

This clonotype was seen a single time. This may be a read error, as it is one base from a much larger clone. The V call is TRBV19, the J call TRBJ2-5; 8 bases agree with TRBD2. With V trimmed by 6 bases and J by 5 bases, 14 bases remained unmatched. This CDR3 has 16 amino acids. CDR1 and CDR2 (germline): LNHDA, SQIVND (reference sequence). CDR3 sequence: CASSFDRIAGRETQYF. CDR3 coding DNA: TGTGCCAGTAGCTTCGACCGAATAGCGGGGAGGGAGACCCAGTACTTC.

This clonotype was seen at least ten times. The CDR3 region has the DNA TGTGCCAGTAGTTCCACCGGCGGGACAAGCAATCAGCCCCAGCATTTT. Translating gives CASSSTGGTSNQPQHF. The chain employs TRBV19 and TRBJ1-5, with D perhaps TRBD1 (6 bases). V lost 5 bases to trimming and J lost 1 base, with 15 bases between them. Germline V gene data show CDR1 as LNHDA and CDR2 as SQIVND (reference sequence). The CDR3 length is 16 residues.

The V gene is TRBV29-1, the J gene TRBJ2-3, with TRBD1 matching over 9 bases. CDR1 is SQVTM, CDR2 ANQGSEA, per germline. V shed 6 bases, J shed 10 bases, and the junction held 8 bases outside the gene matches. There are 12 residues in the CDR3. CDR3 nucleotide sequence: TGCAGCGTGGGGGACAGGGAATATCCGCAGTATTTT. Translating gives CSVGDREYPQYF.

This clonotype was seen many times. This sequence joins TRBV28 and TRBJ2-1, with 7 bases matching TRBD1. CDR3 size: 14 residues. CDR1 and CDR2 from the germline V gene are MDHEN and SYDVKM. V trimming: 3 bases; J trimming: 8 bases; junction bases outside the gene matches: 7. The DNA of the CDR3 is TGTGCCAGCAGTTTCTCCCAGGGGGACGATGAGCAGTTCTTC. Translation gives CASSFSQGDDEQFF.

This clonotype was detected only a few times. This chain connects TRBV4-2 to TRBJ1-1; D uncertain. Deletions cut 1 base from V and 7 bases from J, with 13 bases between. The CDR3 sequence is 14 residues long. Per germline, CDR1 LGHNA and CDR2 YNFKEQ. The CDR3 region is CASSQGSPFSEAFF. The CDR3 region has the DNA TGTGCCAGCAGCCAAGGTTCCCCTTTTAGTGAAGCTTTCTTT.

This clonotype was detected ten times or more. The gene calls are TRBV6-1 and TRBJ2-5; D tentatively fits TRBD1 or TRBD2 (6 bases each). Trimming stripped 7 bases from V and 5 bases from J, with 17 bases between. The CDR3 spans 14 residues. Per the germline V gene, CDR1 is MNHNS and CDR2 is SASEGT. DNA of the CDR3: TGTGCCAGCACCCTGGGGAGAGGGGGGGAGACCCAGTACTTC. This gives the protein CASTLGRGGETQYF.

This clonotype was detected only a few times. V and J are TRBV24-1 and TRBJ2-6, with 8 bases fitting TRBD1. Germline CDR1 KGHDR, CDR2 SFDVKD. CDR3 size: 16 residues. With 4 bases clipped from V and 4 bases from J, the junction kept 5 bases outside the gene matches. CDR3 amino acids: CATSDRQGNGANVLTF. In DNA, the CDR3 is TGTGCCACCAGTGACCGACAGGGGAACGGGGCCAACGTCCTGACTTTC.

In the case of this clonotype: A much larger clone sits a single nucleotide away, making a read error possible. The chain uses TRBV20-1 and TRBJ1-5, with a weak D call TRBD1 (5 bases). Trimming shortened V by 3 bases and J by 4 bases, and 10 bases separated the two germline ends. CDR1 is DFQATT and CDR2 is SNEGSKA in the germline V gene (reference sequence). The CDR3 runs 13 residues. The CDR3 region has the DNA TGCAGTGCTAGGTGTGACAGAAATCAGCCCCAGCATTTT. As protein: CSARCDRNQPQHF.

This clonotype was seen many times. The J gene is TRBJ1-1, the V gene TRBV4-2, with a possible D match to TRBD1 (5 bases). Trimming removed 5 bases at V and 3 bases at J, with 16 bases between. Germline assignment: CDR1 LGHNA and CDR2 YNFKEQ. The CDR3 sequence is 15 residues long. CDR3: CASSSGTGGDTEAFF. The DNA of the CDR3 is TGTGCCAGCAGCTCGGGGACGGGTGGAGACACTGAAGCTTTCTTT.

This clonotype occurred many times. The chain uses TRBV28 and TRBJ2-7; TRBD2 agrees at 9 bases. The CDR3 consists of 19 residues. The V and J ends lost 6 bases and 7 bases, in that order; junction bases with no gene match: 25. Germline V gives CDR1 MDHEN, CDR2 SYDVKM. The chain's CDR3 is CASSPLNETLAGTDKEQYF. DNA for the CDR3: TGTGCCAGCAGCCCATTGAACGAGACTCTAGCGGGGACCGATAAAGAGCAGTACTTC.

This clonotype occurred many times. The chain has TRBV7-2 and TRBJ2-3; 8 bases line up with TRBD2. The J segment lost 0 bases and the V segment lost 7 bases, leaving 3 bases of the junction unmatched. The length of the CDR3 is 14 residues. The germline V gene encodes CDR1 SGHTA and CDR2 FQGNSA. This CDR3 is CASTGGGSTDTQYF. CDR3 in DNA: TGTGCCAGCACCGGGGGGGGCAGCACAGATACGCAGTATTTT. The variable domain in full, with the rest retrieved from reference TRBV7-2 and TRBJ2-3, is GAGVSQSPSNKVTEKGKDVELRCDPISGHTALYWYRQSLGQGLEFLIYFQGNSAPDKSGLPSDRFSAERTGGSVSTLTIQRTQQEDSAVYLCASTGGGSTDTQYFGPGTRLTVL.

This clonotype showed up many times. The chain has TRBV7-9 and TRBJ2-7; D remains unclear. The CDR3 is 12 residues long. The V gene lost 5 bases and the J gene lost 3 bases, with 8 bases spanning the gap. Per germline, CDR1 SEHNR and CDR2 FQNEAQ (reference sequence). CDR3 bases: TGTGCCAGCAGCATAGTGAGCTACGAGCAGTACTTC. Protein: CASSIVSYEQYF. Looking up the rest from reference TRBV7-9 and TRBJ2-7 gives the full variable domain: DTGVSQNPRHKITKRGQNVTFRCDPISEHNRLYWYRQTLGQGPEFLTYFQNEAQLEKSRLLSDRFSAERPKGSFSTLEIQRTEQGDSAMYLCASSIVSYEQYFGPGTRLTVT.

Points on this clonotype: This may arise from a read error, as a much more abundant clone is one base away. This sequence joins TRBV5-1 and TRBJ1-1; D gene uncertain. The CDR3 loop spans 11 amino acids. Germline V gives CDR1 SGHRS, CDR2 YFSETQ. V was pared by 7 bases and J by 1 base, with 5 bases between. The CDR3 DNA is TGCGCCAGCGCAGGGAACACTGAAGCTTTCTTT. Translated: CASAGNTEAFF.

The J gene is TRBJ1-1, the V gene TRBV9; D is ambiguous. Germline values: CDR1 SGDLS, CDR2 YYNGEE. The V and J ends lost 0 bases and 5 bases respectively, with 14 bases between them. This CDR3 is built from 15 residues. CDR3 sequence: CASSVEDQGATEAFF. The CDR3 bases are TGTGCCAGCAGCGTAGAAGATCAAGGCGCGACTGAAGCTTTCTTT. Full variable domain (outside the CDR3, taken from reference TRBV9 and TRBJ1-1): DSGVTQTPKHLITATGQRVTLRCSPRSGDLSVYWYQQSLDQGLQFLIQYYNGEERAKGNILERFSAQQFPDLHSELNLSSLELGDSALYFCASSVEDQGATEAFFGQGTRLTVV.

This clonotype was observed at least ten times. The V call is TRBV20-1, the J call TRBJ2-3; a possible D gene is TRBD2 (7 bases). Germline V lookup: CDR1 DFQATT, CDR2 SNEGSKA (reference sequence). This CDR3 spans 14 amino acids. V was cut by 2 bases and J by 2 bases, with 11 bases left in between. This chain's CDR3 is CSARLGGPTDTQYF. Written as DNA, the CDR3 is TGCAGTGCTAGATTGGGGGGGCCCACAGATACGCAGTATTTT.

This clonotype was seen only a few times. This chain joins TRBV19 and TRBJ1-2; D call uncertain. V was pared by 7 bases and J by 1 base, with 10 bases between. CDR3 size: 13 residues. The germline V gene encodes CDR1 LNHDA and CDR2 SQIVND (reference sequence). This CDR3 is CASKDRSNYGYTF. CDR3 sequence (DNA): TGTGCCAGTAAGGACCGAAGTAACTATGGCTACACCTTC.

The CDR3 DNA sequence: TGTGCCACCAGGAGGGGACAGGTTGGAGAAGAGACCCAGTACTTC. It encodes CATRRGQVGEETQYF. V usage is TRBV24-1 and J usage is TRBJ2-5, with 8 bases fitting TRBD1. The germline gives CDR1 KGHDR, CDR2 SFDVKD. This CDR3 is 15 amino acids long. Trimming cost V 7 bases and J 3 bases; bases outside gene matches: 9.

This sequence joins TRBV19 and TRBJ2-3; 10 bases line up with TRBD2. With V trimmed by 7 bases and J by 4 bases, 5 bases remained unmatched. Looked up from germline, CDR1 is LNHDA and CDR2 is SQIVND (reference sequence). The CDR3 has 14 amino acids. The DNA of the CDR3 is TGTGCCAGTAACAGCGGGAGGGCCCCAGATACGCAGTATTTT. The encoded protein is CASNSGRAPDTQYF.

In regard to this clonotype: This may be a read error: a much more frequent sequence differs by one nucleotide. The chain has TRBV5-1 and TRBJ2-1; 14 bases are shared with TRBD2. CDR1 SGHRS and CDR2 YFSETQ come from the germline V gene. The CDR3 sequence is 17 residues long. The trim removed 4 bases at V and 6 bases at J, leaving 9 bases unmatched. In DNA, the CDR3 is TGCGCCAGCAGCCGAACCAAGGGACTAGCGGGGGTCAATGAGCAGTTCTTC. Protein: CASSRTKGLAGVNEQFF. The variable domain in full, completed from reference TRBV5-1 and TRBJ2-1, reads KAGVTQTPRYLIKTRGQQVTLSCSPISGHRSVSWYQQTPGQGLQFLFEYFSETQRNKGNFPGRFSGRQFSNSRSEMNVSTLELGDSALYLCASSRTKGLAGVNEQFFGPGTRLTVL.

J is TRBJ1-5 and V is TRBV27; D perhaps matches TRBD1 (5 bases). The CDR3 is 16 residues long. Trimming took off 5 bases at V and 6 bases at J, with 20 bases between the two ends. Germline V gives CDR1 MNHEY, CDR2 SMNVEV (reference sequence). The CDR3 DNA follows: TGTGCCAGCAGTCGTAACAGGCAGGGCACAAGTCAGCCCCAGCATTTT. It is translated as CASSRNRQGTSQPQHF.